The T cell receptor (beta chain) described here comes from a study of blood T cells in healthy people across ages. Primers used in a second PCR of roughly 6 to 11 cycles were a sample-barcoded 5' primer and a J-beta primer mix. TCRdb passed the 5' RACE reads through MiXCR, listing each CDR3 protein once. The profile shows just over 1 million distinct CDR3 sequences, 45% of them singletons. The CDR3 covers 15 residues. Germline V gives CDR1 MGHRA, CDR2 YSYEKL. Source material: blood. The gene calls are TRBV4-1 and TRBJ2-7, with D tentatively TRBD2 (5 bases). The J call could be wrong; TRBJ2-5 is a better fit for the DNA end. This clonotype originated in an older woman in good health. CDR3 bases: TGCGCCAGCAGCCGCGACCCGGGATTTGGAGAGACCCAGTACTTC. Translated: CASSRDPGFGETQYF.